This T cell receptor (beta chain) was found in a study of T cell repertoires in aging, cancer and after chemotherapy. Study-level background: Patients with chronic lymphocytic leukemia were sampled before and after fludarabine- or bendamustine-based chemotherapy. Study-level results: In cancer patients, declining TCR diversity with age involved lost richness and lost evenness. Untreated cancer patients had significantly lower blood TCR diversity than age-matched healthy donors. Hematological cancer patients had lymphoid organ infiltration that may impair thymic emigration or T cell expansion.

A mixed TRB-A/B primer pool amplified rearranged TRB by multiplex touch-down PCR. TCRdb reprocessed the multiplex PCR reads with MiXCR, giving one entry per CDR3 protein. The table records about 5,100 distinct CDR3 sequences, under 40% of them present only once. Amplification of TCR beta used genomic DNA extracted from peripheral blood. CDR3 length equals 15 residues. The germline gives CDR1 SGHRS, CDR2 YFSETQ. For this clonotype: Its target is unknown. Its ends do not fully match the called genes, so a read error is possible.

V usage is TRBV5-1 and J usage is TRBJ2-2, with 7 bases aligning to TRBD1. The TCR originated in a human donor with a blood cancer. The specimen was blood. The CDR3 spells CASSLGGGGAGVLFF. In DNA form, the CDR3 reads TGCGCCAGCAGCTTGGGAGGGGGCGGCGCCGGGGTGCTGTTTTTT.